Each of the 8 T cell receptor beta chains below was sequenced from the same sample in a study of blood T cell repertoires in COVID-19. Sequenced by immunoSEQ multiplex PCR; TCRdb stores in-frame clones only, minus some. This table holds a few hundred thousand clones, about 80% found once. The sample taken for sequencing was PBMCs or T cells enriched from blood (not recorded which). These receptor sequences come from a young man with acute COVID-19.

This chain links TRBV24-1 with TRBJ1-2, with D hard to call. Germline CDR1 and CDR2: KGHDR and SFDVKD. This CDR3 has 13 residues. Trimming took off 4 bases at V and 9 bases at J, with 14 bases between the two ends. The CDR3 DNA sequence: TGTGCCACCAGTGACTCTACGGGGAGGAGCTACACCTTC. Residues: CATSDSTGRSYTF.

The chain is built from TRBV2 and TRBJ2-2; maybe TRBD1 (5 bases). V was clipped by 1 base and J by 3 bases, with 9 bases between them. The CDR3 totals 15 residues. Germline CDR1 and CDR2: SNHLY and FYNNEI. The CDR3 coding sequence is TGTGCCAGCAGTGAAGGGGGCGGTCACACCGGGGAGCTGTTTTTT. Translation: CASSEGGGHTGELFF.

The chain couples TRBV6-2 or TRBV6-3 to TRBJ2-7; D is unclear. V lost 5 bases to trimming and J lost 1 base, with 12 bases between them. Germline CDR1 MNHEY, CDR2 SVGEGT. The CDR3 is made up of 14 amino acids. The DNA of the CDR3 is TGTGCCAGCAGTAAGCCCACCTATTCCTACGAGCAGTACGTC. Translation gives CASSKPTYSYEQYV.

This chain connects TRBV6-6 to TRBJ1-3, with 7 positions matching TRBD1. The CDR3 is 19 amino acids. Looked up from germline, CDR1 is MNHNY and CDR2 is SVGAGI (reference sequence). The V segment lost 5 bases and the J segment 0 bases; nucleotides outside the gene matches: 16. CDR3 region: CASSLRQGRNPISGNTIYF. DNA of the CDR3: TGTGCCAGCAGTCTCCGACAGGGAAGGAATCCCATCTCTGGAAACACCATATATTTT.

The chain joins TRBV15 to TRBJ2-5; D might be TRBD2 (5 bases). This CDR3 comprises 14 residues. Germline assignment: CDR1 LNHNV and CDR2 YYDKDF (reference sequence). Trimming took off 2 bases at V and 2 bases at J, with 9 bases between the two ends. CDR3 in DNA: TGTGCCACCAGCAGAACCCGGGGACAAGAGACCCAGTACTTC. Protein: CATSRTRGQETQYF. Full variable domain (outside the CDR3, taken from reference TRBV15 and TRBJ2-5): DAMVIQNPRYQVTQFGKPVTLSCSQTLNHNVMYWYQQKSSQAPKLLFHYYDKDFNNEADTPDNFQSRRPNTSFCFLDIRSPGLGDTAMYLCATSRTRGQETQYFGPGTRLLVL.

This chain joins TRBV19 and TRBJ1-5, with D possibly matching TRBD1 (6 bases). The CDR3 has 15 residues. With 10 bases removed from V and 3 bases from J, the gap between germline ends came to 19 bases. In germline, CDR1 is LNHDA, CDR2 SQIVND (reference sequence). The CDR3 DNA is TGTGCCACCGCACAGGGAACTCTTACCAATCAGCCCCAGCATTTT. It is translated as CATAQGTLTNQPQHF. Based on the CDR3 plus reference TRBV19 and TRBJ1-5, the full variable domain is DGGITQSPKYLFRKEGQNVTLSCEQNLNHDAMYWYRQDPGQGLRLIYYSQIVNDFQKGDIAEGYSVSREKKESFPLTVTSAQKNPTAFYLCATAQGTLTNQPQHFGDGTRLSIL.

The rearrangement joins TRBV2 to TRBJ2-7; weak D call: TRBD1 (5 bases). V was shortened by 8 bases and J by 3 bases, with 23 bases between the two germline ends. The CDR3 totals 16 residues. In germline, CDR1 is SNHLY, CDR2 FYNNEI. The CDR3 nucleotides are TGTGCCAGCCCTAGGATTAACCGACAGTCGAGCTACGAGCAGTACGTC. The encoded protein is CASPRINRQSSYEQYV.

V gene TRBV27 combines with J gene TRBJ2-1; no definite D call. There are 15 residues in the CDR3. Trimming cost V 5 bases and J 10 bases, with 21 bases left between them. Germline values: CDR1 MNHEY, CDR2 SMNVEV (reference sequence). The CDR3 loop reads CASSQSWRGDGEQFF. The CDR3 DNA follows: TGTGCCAGCAGTCAGTCATGGAGAGGAGATGGGGAGCAGTTCTTC.